This T cell receptor beta chain was observed in a study of cytotoxic CD8 clonotypes in ibrutinib-treated CLL. The V end was cut by 7 bases, the J end by 4 bases, with 10 bases between. The CDR3 sequence is 13 residues long. Germline values: CDR1 LNHDA, CDR2 SQIVND (reference sequence). This table comes from immunoSEQ multiplex PCR, and its TCRdb copy is limited to in-frame clones, with some not included. The profile shows 330,000 or so clones, over 55% of them singletons. The source material was PBMCs, sampled after 36 months of ibrutinib treatment. This chain links TRBV19 with TRBJ1-4, with no clear D. This clonotype was sampled from a human donor with chronic lymphocytic leukemia. The CDR3: CASNTHHNEKLFF. The CDR3 nucleotides read TGTGCCAGTAATACCCACCATAATGAAAAACTGTTTTTT.